Listed here are 18 T cell receptor beta chains from one sample, sequenced in a study of T cell responses to AZD1222 COVID-19 vaccine (dated by TCRdb to the early 2020s). The sample's time point label, decoded: baseline before first vaccination. Libraries came from the immunoSEQ multiplex PCR assay. This immuneACCESS table, as held by TCRdb, lists in-frame sequences with V and J called but not all clones. Of the missing ones, under half trace to an unresolved V gene in checked studies; the others have no known cause. The sample contains 100,000 to 150,000 clones, just over 85% of them found a single time. The leading ten clones occupy about 20% of the sample. The starting material was peripheral blood, obtained on day 0 of AZD1222 vaccination. The receptors come from an adult in good health.

The chain joins TRBV11-2 to TRBJ2-5, with unresolved D. V shed 5 bases and J shed 4 bases, with 11 bases lying between them. The CDR3 length is 13 residues. Per the germline V gene, CDR1 is SGHAT and CDR2 is FQNNGV. CDR3 protein: CASSNALRETQYF. The DNA for the CDR3 is TGTGCCAGCAGCAACGCCCTAAGAGAGACCCAGTACTTC.

J is TRBJ2-2 and V is TRBV7-8; D may be TRBD1 (5 bases). V lost 1 base and J 6 bases, leaving 21 bases between the germline ends. Germline V gene lookup returns CDR1 SGHVS and CDR2 FQNEAQ. The length of the CDR3 is 18 residues. CDR3 DNA sequence: TGTGCCAGCAGCTTAGACCTTTTGCCCAGGGCTTCGTCCGGGGAGCTGTTTTTT. This encodes CASSLDLLPRASSGELFF. Filled out from reference TRBV7-8 and TRBJ2-2, the complete variable domain reads GAGVSQSPRYKVAKRGQDVALRCDPISGHVSLFWYQQALGQGPEFLTYFQNEAQLDKSGLPSDRFFAERPEGSVSTLKIQRTQQEDSAVYLCASSLDLLPRASSGELFFGEGSRLTVL.

A single count supports this clone. This sequence joins TRBV18 and TRBJ1-2; TRBD1 matches at 11 bases. The ends lost 2 bases at V and 4 bases at J; junction bases unmatched: 3. This CDR3 has 15 amino acids. Germline CDR1 is KGHSH and CDR2 is LQKENI. CDR3 in DNA: TGTGCCAGCTCACCAGGGACAGGGGGTGTCTATGGCTACACCTTC. Translation: CASSPGTGGVYGYTF.

The chain combines TRBV2 with TRBJ1-1; 10 bases map to TRBD1. The V gene end was trimmed by 6 bases and the J gene end by 5 bases; junction bases not matched to a gene: 0. Germline values: CDR1 SNHLY, CDR2 FYNNEI. This CDR3 spans 12 amino acids. DNA of the CDR3: TGTGCCAGCAGGGGACAGGGGACTGAAGCTTTCTTT. It specifies CASRGQGTEAFF.

This clone appeared a single time. Other DNA sequences in this specimen translate into the identical CDR3. The chain links TRBV7-9 to TRBJ1-1; 7 nucleotides agree with TRBD1. The CDR3 loop spans 14 amino acids. Looked up from germline, CDR1 is SEHNR and CDR2 is FQNEAQ (reference sequence). V gave up 1 base and J gave up 3 bases; unmatched junction bases: 2. In DNA form, the CDR3 reads TGTGCCAGCAGCTTAGGACAGGGCCACACTGAAGCTTTCTTT. Residues: CASSLGQGHTEAFF.

This clone was recorded once. J is TRBJ1-6 and V is TRBV10-1, with D hard to call. CDR1 and CDR2 (germline): WNHNN, SYGVQD (reference sequence). Trimming took 4 bases from V and 10 from J, leaving 14 bases between them. CDR3 length: 14 amino acids. CDR3 bases: TGCGCCAGCAGTGCTTTGCAAATGGGATCACCCCTCCACTTT. Translating gives CASSALQMGSPLHF.

The chain recombines TRBV7-2 with TRBJ2-3, with TRBD2 identical over 7 bases. The CDR3 runs to 14 residues. The germline V gene encodes CDR1 SGHTA and CDR2 FQGNSA. J lost 3 bases, V lost 7 bases, and 7 bases had no gene match. The CDR3 reads CASTPYGGTDTQYF. Here the CDR3 DNA reads TGTGCCAGCACCCCGTACGGGGGGACAGATACGCAGTATTTT.

Concerning this clone: A much larger clone is a single base away; this may be a read error. Other DNA sequences of this sample code for an identical CDR3. This rearrangement joins TRBV5-6 to TRBJ2-7; 7 positions match TRBD1. J lost 1 base, V lost 4 bases, and 2 bases had no gene match. This CDR3 has 13 amino acids. Germline lookup yields CDR1 SGHDT and CDR2 YYEEEE. The DNA for the CDR3 is TGTGCCAGCAGCCTGGGACAGTCCTACGAGCAGTACTTC. Amino acids: CASSLGQSYEQYF.

The CDR3 here is CASSPEGGKGYF. The CDR3, as DNA: TGTGCCAGCTCACCTGAAGGTGGGAAAGGGTACTTC. The genes are TRBV18 and TRBJ2-7, with unresolved D. The CDR3 covers 12 residues. Germline loops: CDR1 KGHSH, CDR2 LQKENI. V was trimmed by 3 bases and J by 12 bases, leaving 15 bases between them.

The V call is TRBV19, the J call TRBJ1-5; the D is unclear. The CDR3 spans 15 residues. In germline, CDR1 is LNHDA, CDR2 SQIVND (reference sequence). V was shortened by 3 bases and J by 6 bases, with 15 bases between the two germline ends. For the CDR3, the DNA is TGTGCCAGTAGTATTGACCGGCCCTTGGGTCAGCCCCAGCATTTT. Its translation is CASSIDRPLGQPQHF.

This sequence joins TRBV7-9 and TRBJ1-1; TRBD1 agrees at 10 bases. CDR1 is SEHNR, CDR2 FQNEAQ, per germline (reference sequence). The length of the CDR3 is 13 residues. Unmatched junction bases numbered 4, after V lost 5 bases and J lost 7 bases. The CDR3 is CASSQGQGIEAFF. DNA of the CDR3: TGTGCCAGCAGCCAGGGACAGGGGATTGAAGCTTTCTTT.

This sequence joins TRBV2 and TRBJ1-5, with D tentatively TRBD1 (5 bases). Trimming cost V 3 bases and J 5 bases, with 8 bases left between them. CDR1 SNHLY and CDR2 FYNNEI come from the germline V gene. This CDR3 has 13 residues. CDR3 sequence reads: CASSEDTYQPQHF. The CDR3 nucleotides are TGTGCCAGCAGTGAGGACACATATCAGCCCCAGCATTTT.

The gene calls are TRBV2 and TRBJ2-7; a weak D match, TRBD2 (6 bases). Germline V gives CDR1 SNHLY, CDR2 FYNNEI. V gave up 7 bases and J gave up 0 bases, with 13 bases separating them. This CDR3 region has 14 residues. The chain's CDR3 is CASTRGLSSYEQYF. The CDR3 coding sequence is TGTGCCAGCACGAGGGGACTCAGCTCCTACGAGCAGTACTTC.

This rearrangement joins TRBV19 to TRBJ1-1, with unresolved D. The CDR3 is 13 residues long. V dropped 8 bases and J dropped 1 base, with 11 bases sitting between them. The germline CDR1 and CDR2 sequences are LNHDA and SQIVND (reference sequence). CDR3 nucleotide sequence: TGTGCCAGTGGGAGAAGAACGAACACTGAAGCTTTCTTT. It encodes CASGRRTNTEAFF. The full variable domain, its missing parts supplied by reference TRBV19 and TRBJ1-1, is DGGITQSPKYLFRKEGQNVTLSCEQNLNHDAMYWYRQDPGQGLRLIYYSQIVNDFQKGDIAEGYSVSREKKESFPLTVTSAQKNPTAFYLCASGRRTNTEAFFGQGTRLTVV.

The chain uses TRBV27 and TRBJ1-1; a possible D gene is TRBD1 (5 bases). The CDR3 has 12 residues. Per germline, CDR1 MNHEY and CDR2 SMNVEV (reference sequence). V dropped 8 bases and J dropped 5 bases, with 12 bases sitting between them. The CDR3 DNA reads as TGTGCCAGCCGTGGGGGGGGGACTGAAGCTTTCTTT. It codes for CASRGGGTEAFF.

The rearrangement joins TRBV18 to TRBJ1-3, with D perhaps TRBD1 (5 bases). CDR3 length equals 16 residues. Germline values: CDR1 KGHSH, CDR2 LQKENI. The V end lost 6 bases, the J end lost 0 bases, and 15 bases lay between the germline ends. CDR3 nucleotide sequence: TGTGCCAGCTCGGCAGCGGTGGGGGGCTCTGGAAACACCATATATTTT. Amino acid sequence: CASSAAVGGSGNTIYF.

The chain has TRBV5-1 and TRBJ2-4, with 10 nucleotides matching TRBD1. V lost 2 bases and J lost 2; bases outside the gene matches: 4. CDR3 length: 16 residues. Germline values: CDR1 SGHRS, CDR2 YFSETQ. The chain's CDR3 is CASSFGTGVTKNIQYF. The CDR3 coding sequence is TGCGCCAGCAGCTTCGGGACAGGGGTAACCAAAAACATTCAGTACTTC.

The chain employs TRBV28 and TRBJ1-6; no definite D call. The CDR3 length is 14 residues. V lost 5 bases, J lost 0 bases, and 5 bases lay in between. Germline V gene lookup returns CDR1 MDHEN and CDR2 SYDVKM. The CDR3 DNA sequence: TGTGCCAGCAGTGGTCTCTCCTATAATTCACCCCTCCACTTT. Translation gives CASSGLSYNSPLHF.